Below, 12 T cell receptor beta chains from the same sample are listed, as sequenced in a study of T cell clonotyping in hematopoietic cell transplantation. Repertoires were generated with immunoSEQ multiplex PCR, while TCRdb's copy carries only in-frame clones and drops some. Of 5,500 to 7,500 clones listed, 80% are singletons. Time point described: recipient sample about 28 days before transplant, after cytoreduction. Sequencing used peripheral blood mononuclear cells, obtained before stem cell transplant. Source of these receptors: a woman aged 50 to 60 with acute myeloid leukemia. Some clones in this sample may be carry-over from other donors' samples.

This chain links TRBV6-1 with TRBJ1-1; 8 bases match TRBD1. CDR3 size: 14 residues. The germline V gene encodes CDR1 MNHNS and CDR2 SASEGT. The V gene end was trimmed by 6 bases and the J gene end by 5 bases; junction bases not matched to a gene: 8. The chain's CDR3 is CASSQLQGGTEAFF. CDR3 DNA: TGTGCCAGCAGCCAGTTACAGGGGGGGACTGAAGCTTTCTTT.

V usage is TRBV4-3 and J usage is TRBJ1-6; D not certain. V lost 0 bases to trimming and J lost 9 bases, with 15 bases between them. The CDR3 has 16 residues. Germline CDR1 and CDR2: LGHNA and YSLEER. CDR3 nucleotides: TGCGCCAGCAGCCAAGATGGGAGGGTATCTCGTTCACCCCTCCACTTT. Protein product: CASSQDGRVSRSPLHF.

The J gene is TRBJ2-1, the V gene TRBV30; 7 nucleotides align to TRBD2. Unmatched junction bases numbered 8, after V lost 2 bases and J lost 4 bases. The CDR3 is 15 amino acids. Germline CDR1 and CDR2: GTSNPN and SVGIG (reference sequence). CDR3 coding DNA: TGTGCCTGGAGTCCCGGGACTACCCTATACAATGAGCAGTTCTTC. This translates into CAWSPGTTLYNEQFF.

V and J are TRBV5-8 and TRBJ1-1; D gene uncertain. Germline lookup yields CDR1 SGHTS and CDR2 YDEGEE. The V gene lost 0 bases and the J gene lost 0 bases, with 18 bases spanning the gap. This CDR3 spans 18 amino acids. The CDR3, as DNA: TGTGCCAGCAGCTTGGGTCTAGTCAGAACCAACATGAACACTGAAGCTTTCTTT. Its protein is CASSLGLVRTNMNTEAFF. The full variable domain, rest sourced from reference TRBV5-8 and TRBJ1-1, is EAGVTQSPTHLIKTRGQQATLRCSPISGHTSVYWYQQALGLGLQFLLWYDEGEERNRGNFPPRFSGRQFPNYSSELNVNALELEDSALYLCASSLGLVRTNMNTEAFFGQGTRLTVV.

The chain carries TRBV5-8 and TRBJ2-7; possibly TRBD2 for D (6 bases). The germline V and J ends were trimmed by 3 bases and 4 bases, with 14 bases remaining between them. The germline V gene has CDR1 SGHTS and CDR2 YDEGEE. CDR3 length: 14 amino acids. The CDR3 here is CASSSPGTLYEQYF. CDR3 coding DNA: TGTGCCAGCAGCTCTCCCGGGACTTTGTACGAGCAGTACTTC.

This clone was seen only once. V is TRBV6-4 and J is TRBJ2-1; TRBD1 matches at 9 bases. Trimming took 7 bases from V and 12 from J; bases not matched to a gene: 16. The germline V gene encodes CDR1 MRHNA and CDR2 SNTAGT. This CDR3 has 15 amino acids. The CDR3 loop reads CASTPGDRVTIAQFF. Here the CDR3 DNA reads TGTGCCAGCACCCCGGGGGACAGGGTTACAATAGCGCAGTTCTTC.

The genes are TRBV27 and TRBJ1-5, with unresolved D. The CDR3 is made up of 13 amino acids. The V end was cut by 4 bases, the J end by 9 bases, with 13 bases between. Germline loops: CDR1 MNHEY, CDR2 SMNVEV (reference sequence). CDR3 region: CASSSTSWGPQHF. The DNA for the CDR3 is TGTGCCAGCAGTTCCACCTCCTGGGGGCCCCAGCATTTT.

The genes are TRBV4-1 and TRBJ2-5; D may be TRBD1 (6 bases). The J call is doubtful: the DNA matches TRBJ2-7 better. This CDR3 is built from 15 residues. Germline-derived CDR1 and CDR2 are MGHRA and YSYEKL. CDR3 bases: TGCGCCAGCAGCGCCCCTGGGACATCGACCTACGAGCAGTACTTC. Amino acid sequence: CASSAPGTSTYEQYF.

The chain has TRBV29-1 and TRBJ2-7; weak D call: TRBD2 (5 bases). The CDR3 spans 12 residues. CDR1 and CDR2 from the germline V gene are SQVTM and ANQGSEA. V shed 0 bases and J shed 4 bases, with 7 bases lying between them. The DNA of the CDR3 is TGCAGCGTTGAAGATCGAGGGTACGAGCAGTACTTC. It specifies CSVEDRGYEQYF.

The CDR3 sequence: CAWTTPTRAVNTEAFF. The CDR3 DNA reads TGTGCCTGGACTACCCCAACCCGGGCTGTGAACACTGAAGCTTTCTTT. This chain joins TRBV30 and TRBJ1-1; D is undetermined. Between the trimmed V and J ends, which lost 4 bases and 0 bases, there was a span of 18 bases. The CDR3 extends over 16 amino acids. Germline assignment: CDR1 GTSNPN and CDR2 SVGIG (reference sequence).

The CDR3 DNA reads TGCGCCAGCAGCCAAGTAGCGGGAGGGTACCAAGAGACCCAGTACTTC. It yields the protein CASSQVAGGYQETQYF. This chain connects TRBV4-3 to TRBJ2-5, with TRBD2 matching over 11 bases. CDR1 is LGHNA and CDR2 is YSLEER in the germline V gene. Trimming took 1 base from V and 0 from J; bases not matched to a gene: 1. The CDR3 loop spans 16 amino acids.

The chain recombines TRBV5-8 with TRBJ2-7, with TRBD2 matching over 8 bases. This CDR3 spans 14 amino acids. The trim removed 6 bases at V and 2 bases at J, leaving 7 bases unmatched. Germline V gene sequence: CDR1 SGHTS, CDR2 YDEGEE. The CDR3 reads CASKRRGEAYEQYF. The CDR3 DNA reads as TGTGCCAGCAAGCGGCGGGGGGAAGCCTACGAGCAGTACTTC.